These 8 T cell receptor beta chains originate from one sample sequenced in a study of cytomegalovirus exposure and HLA in healthy donors. The PCR had 60 Vbeta and 13 Jbeta primers. Produced via immunoSEQ multiplex PCR; TCRdb's table is partial and in-frame only. This sample's table reports 35,000 to 50,000 clones. The sequencing sample was made of PBMCs. Receptor source: a male donor in good health and CMV-seronegative.

The chain combines TRBV7-9 with TRBJ2-2; 7 nucleotides agree with TRBD1. J gave up 4 bases and V 5 bases, and 10 bases lay outside the gene matches. The CDR3 consists of 16 residues. Germline V CDR1 and CDR2: SEHNR, FQNEAQ (reference sequence). In DNA, the CDR3 is TGTGCCAGCAGCCCAAGGGGGCAACTGGGCACCGGGGAGCTGTTTTTT. This encodes CASSPRGQLGTGELFF.

V gene TRBV5-5 combines with J gene TRBJ1-1; D call uncertain. Germline lookup yields CDR1 SGHKS and CDR2 YYEKEE (reference sequence). CDR3 size: 14 residues. V was pared by 0 bases and J by 1 base, with 7 bases between. As DNA, the CDR3 is TGTGCCAGCAGCTTGGACATTCCGAACACTGAAGCTTTCTTT. Translating it yields CASSLDIPNTEAFF. The full variable domain, in which reference TRBV5-5 and TRBJ1-1 provide the parts outside the CDR3, is DAGVTQSPTHLIKTRGQQVTLRCSPISGHKSVSWYQQVLGQGPQFIFQYYEKEERGRGNFPDRFSARQFPNYSSELNVNALLLGDSALYLCASSLDIPNTEAFFGQGTRLTVV.

The J gene is TRBJ1-1, the V gene TRBV15, with a weak D call TRBD1 (6 bases). The CDR3 sequence is 18 residues long. V gave up 2 bases and J gave up 3 bases, with 22 bases separating them. Per the germline V gene, CDR1 is LNHNV and CDR2 is YYDKDF (reference sequence). DNA for the CDR3: TGTGCCACCAGCAGACAGCTTCCTATCAGGGGAAGGGACACTGAAGCTTTCTTT. It yields the protein CATSRQLPIRGRDTEAFF.

The chain carries TRBV6-1 and TRBJ1-1; TRBD1 matches at 7 bases. This CDR3 contains 14 residues. The V gene end was trimmed by 6 bases and the J gene end by 1 base; junction bases not matched to a gene: 5. Germline lookup yields CDR1 MNHNS and CDR2 SASEGT. CDR3 bases: TGTGCCAGCAGGGAGGGACAGACGAACACTGAAGCTTTCTTT. Translation gives CASREGQTNTEAFF.

The chain joins TRBV5-1 to TRBJ2-5, with TRBD1 matching over 10 bases. In germline, CDR1 is SGHRS, CDR2 YFSETQ. V shed 3 bases, J shed 6 bases, and the junction held 8 bases outside the gene matches. This CDR3 contains 15 residues. Here the CDR3 reads CASSSTTGGPQTQYF. In nucleotides, the CDR3 is TGCGCCAGCAGCTCGACGACAGGGGGCCCCCAGACCCAGTACTTC.

The chain joins TRBV2 to TRBJ1-6; TRBD1 matches at 7 bases. Germline-derived CDR1 and CDR2 are SNHLY and FYNNEI. The CDR3 consists of 13 residues. With 6 bases clipped from V and 8 bases from J, the junction kept 4 bases outside the gene matches. The CDR3 protein is CASRRDRDSPLHF. The CDR3 nucleotides are TGTGCCAGCAGACGGGACAGAGATTCACCCCTCCACTTT.

The chain couples TRBV27 to TRBJ1-1; 7 positions agree with TRBD1. CDR1 MNHEY and CDR2 SMNVEV come from the germline V gene (reference sequence). The CDR3 runs 15 residues. V lost 6 bases to trimming and J lost 4 bases; unmatched junction nucleotides: 11. CDR3 nucleotides: TGTGCCAGCAGACCGAACAGGGGAAGGGGCACTGAAGCTTTCTTT. Translated, it gives CASRPNRGRGTEAFF.

The chain employs TRBV15 and TRBJ2-1; D gene unclear. CDR1 and CDR2 from the germline V gene are LNHNV and YYDKDF (reference sequence). The CDR3 runs 18 residues. V gave up 1 base and J gave up 7 bases, with 23 bases separating them. CDR3 region: CATSRAVGSGVFGNEQFF. The CDR3 nucleotides are TGTGCCACCAGCAGAGCGGTAGGCTCAGGCGTTTTCGGAAATGAGCAGTTCTTC. Based on the CDR3 plus reference TRBV15 and TRBJ2-1, the full variable domain is DAMVIQNPRYQVTQFGKPVTLSCSQTLNHNVMYWYQQKSSQAPKLLFHYYDKDFNNEADTPDNFQSRRPNTSFCFLDIRSPGLGDTAMYLCATSRAVGSGVFGNEQFFGPGTRLTVL.